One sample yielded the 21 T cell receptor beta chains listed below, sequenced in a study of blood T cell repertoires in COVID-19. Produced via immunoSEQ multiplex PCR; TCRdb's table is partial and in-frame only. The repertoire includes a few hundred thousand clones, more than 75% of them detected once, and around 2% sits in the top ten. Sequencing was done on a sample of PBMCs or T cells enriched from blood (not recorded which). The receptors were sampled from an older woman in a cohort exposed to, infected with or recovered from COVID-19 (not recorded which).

The CDR3 here is CASSTAGATNEKLFF. For the CDR3, the DNA is TGTGCCAGCAGTACGGCGGGCGCAACTAATGAAAAACTGTTTTTT. The rearrangement joins TRBV27 to TRBJ1-4; D call uncertain. The CDR3 runs 15 residues. Germline CDR1 and CDR2: MNHEY and SMNVEV (reference sequence). With 5 bases removed from V and 0 bases from J, the gap between germline ends came to 10 bases.

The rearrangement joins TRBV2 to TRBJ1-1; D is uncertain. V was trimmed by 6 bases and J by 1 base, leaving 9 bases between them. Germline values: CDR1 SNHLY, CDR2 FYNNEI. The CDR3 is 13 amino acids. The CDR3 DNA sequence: TGTGCCAGCAGAGCTAGAGAGAACACTGAAGCTTTCTTT. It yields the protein CASRARENTEAFF.

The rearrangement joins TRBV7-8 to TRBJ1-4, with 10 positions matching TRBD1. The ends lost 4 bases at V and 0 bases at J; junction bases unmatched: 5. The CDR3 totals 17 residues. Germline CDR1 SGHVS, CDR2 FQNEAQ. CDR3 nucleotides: TGTGCCAGCAGCTACGGACAGGGGGGTGCAACTAATGAAAAACTGTTTTTT. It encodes CASSYGQGGATNEKLFF.

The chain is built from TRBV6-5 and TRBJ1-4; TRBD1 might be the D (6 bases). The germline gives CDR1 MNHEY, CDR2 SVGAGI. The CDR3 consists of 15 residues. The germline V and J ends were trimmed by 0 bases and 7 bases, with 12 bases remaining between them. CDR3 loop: CASSYSFQGSEKLFF. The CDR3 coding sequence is TGTGCCAGCAGTTACTCCTTTCAGGGGTCTGAAAAACTGTTTTTT.

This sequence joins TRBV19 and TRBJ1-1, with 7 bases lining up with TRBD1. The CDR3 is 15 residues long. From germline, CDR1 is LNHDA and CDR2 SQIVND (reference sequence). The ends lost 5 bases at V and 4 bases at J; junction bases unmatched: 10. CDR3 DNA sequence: TGTGCCAGTAGTTCTCGAAGACAGGGCGGCACTGAAGCTTTCTTT. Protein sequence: CASSSRRQGGTEAFF.

Written as DNA, the CDR3 is TGTGCCAGTAGTATTGGGCTAGCGGGCTCCACAGATACGCAGTATTTT. Its translation is CASSIGLAGSTDTQYF. The J gene is TRBJ2-3, the V gene TRBV19, with 8 bases aligning to TRBD2. The germline gives CDR1 LNHDA, CDR2 SQIVND (reference sequence). The V segment lost 3 bases and the J segment 2 bases; nucleotides outside the gene matches: 7. This CDR3 is built from 16 residues.

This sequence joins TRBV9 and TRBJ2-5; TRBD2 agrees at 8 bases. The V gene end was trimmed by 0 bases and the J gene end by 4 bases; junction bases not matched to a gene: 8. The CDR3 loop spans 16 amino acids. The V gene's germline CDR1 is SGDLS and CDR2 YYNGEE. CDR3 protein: CASSVAGAGAGETQYF. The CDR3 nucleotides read TGTGCCAGCAGCGTAGCTGGAGCGGGAGCAGGAGAGACCCAGTACTTC.

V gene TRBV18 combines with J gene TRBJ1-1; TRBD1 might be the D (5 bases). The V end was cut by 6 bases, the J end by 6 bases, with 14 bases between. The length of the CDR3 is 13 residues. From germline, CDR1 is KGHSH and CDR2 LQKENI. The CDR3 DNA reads TGTGCCAGCTCGCCCGGGACTCAACCTGAAGCTTTCTTT. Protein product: CASSPGTQPEAFF.

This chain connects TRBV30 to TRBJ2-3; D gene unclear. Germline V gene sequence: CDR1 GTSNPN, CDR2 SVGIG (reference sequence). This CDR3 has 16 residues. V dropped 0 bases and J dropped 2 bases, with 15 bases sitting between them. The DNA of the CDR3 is TGTGCCTGGAGTGTACGCAGCAGTCTAGTCACAGATACGCAGTATTTT. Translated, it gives CAWSVRSSLVTDTQYF.

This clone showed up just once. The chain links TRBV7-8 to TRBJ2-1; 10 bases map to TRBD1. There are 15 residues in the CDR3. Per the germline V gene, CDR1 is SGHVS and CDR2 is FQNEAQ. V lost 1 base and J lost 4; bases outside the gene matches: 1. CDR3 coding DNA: TGTGCCAGCAGCTTAGAGGGACAGGGGTACAATGAGCAGTTCTTC. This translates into CASSLEGQGYNEQFF. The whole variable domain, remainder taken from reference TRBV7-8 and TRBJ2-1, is GAGVSQSPRYKVAKRGQDVALRCDPISGHVSLFWYQQALGQGPEFLTYFQNEAQLDKSGLPSDRFFAERPEGSVSTLKIQRTQQEDSAVYLCASSLEGQGYNEQFFGPGTRLTVL.

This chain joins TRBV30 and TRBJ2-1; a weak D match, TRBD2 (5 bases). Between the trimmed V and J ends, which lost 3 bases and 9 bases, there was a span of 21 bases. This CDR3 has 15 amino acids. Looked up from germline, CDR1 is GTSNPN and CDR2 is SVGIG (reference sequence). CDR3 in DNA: TGTGCCTGGAGGTCCCTAGGCCGAGGGCATGGTGAGCAGTTCTTC. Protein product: CAWRSLGRGHGEQFF.

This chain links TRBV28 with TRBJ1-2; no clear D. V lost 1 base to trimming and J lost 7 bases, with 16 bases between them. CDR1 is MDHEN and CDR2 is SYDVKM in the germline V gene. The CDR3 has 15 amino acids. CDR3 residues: CASSLSPGEGGGYTF. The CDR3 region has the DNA TGTGCCAGCAGTTTATCCCCTGGGGAGGGTGGTGGCTACACCTTC.

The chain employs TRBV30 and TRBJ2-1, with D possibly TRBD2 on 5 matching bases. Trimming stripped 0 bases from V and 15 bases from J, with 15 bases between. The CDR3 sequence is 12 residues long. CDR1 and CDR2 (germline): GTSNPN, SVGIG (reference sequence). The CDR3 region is CAWSVRGSVLFF. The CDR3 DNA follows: TGTGCCTGGAGTGTACGAGGGTCCGTACTGTTCTTC.

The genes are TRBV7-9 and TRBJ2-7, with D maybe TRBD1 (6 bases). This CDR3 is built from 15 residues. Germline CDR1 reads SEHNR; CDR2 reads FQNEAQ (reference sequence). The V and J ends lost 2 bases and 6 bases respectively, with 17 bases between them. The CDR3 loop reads CASSLIEQGLGEQYF. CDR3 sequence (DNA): TGTGCCAGCAGCTTAATCGAACAGGGTCTAGGCGAGCAGTACTTC.

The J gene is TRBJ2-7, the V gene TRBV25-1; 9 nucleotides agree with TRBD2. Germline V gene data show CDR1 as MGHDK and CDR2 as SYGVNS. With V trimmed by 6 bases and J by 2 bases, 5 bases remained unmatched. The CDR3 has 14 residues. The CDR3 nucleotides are TGTGCCAGCAGACCGGGACTAGCAGCCTACGAGCAGTACTTC. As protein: CASRPGLAAYEQYF.

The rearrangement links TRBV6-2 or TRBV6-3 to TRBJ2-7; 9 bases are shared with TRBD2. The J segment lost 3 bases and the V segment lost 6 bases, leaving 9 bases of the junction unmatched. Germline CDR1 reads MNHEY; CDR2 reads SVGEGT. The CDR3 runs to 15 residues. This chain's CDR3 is CASSKLREGDYEQYF. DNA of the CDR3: TGTGCCAGCAGCAAGTTGCGGGAGGGCGACTACGAGCAGTACTTC.

This CDR3 reads CASSPRDRNPGGVYNEQFF. In DNA form, the CDR3 reads TGTGCCAGCTCACCCCGGGACAGGAACCCAGGGGGAGTCTACAATGAGCAGTTCTTC. The chain couples TRBV18 to TRBJ2-1; 8 bases map to TRBD1. CDR3 size: 19 residues. The germline V gene has CDR1 KGHSH and CDR2 LQKENI. Trimming cost V 3 bases and J 3 bases; bases outside gene matches: 16.

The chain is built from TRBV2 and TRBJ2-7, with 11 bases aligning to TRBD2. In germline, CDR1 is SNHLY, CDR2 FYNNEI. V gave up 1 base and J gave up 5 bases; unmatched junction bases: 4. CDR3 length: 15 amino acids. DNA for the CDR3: TGTGCCAGCAGTGAAGGGCTAGCGGGAGGCGACGAGCAGTACTTC. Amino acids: CASSEGLAGGDEQYF.

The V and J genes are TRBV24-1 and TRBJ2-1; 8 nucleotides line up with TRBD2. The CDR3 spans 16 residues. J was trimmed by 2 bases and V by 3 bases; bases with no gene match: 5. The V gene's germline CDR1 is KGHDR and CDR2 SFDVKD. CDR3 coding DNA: TGTGCCACCAGTGATCACAGCGGGAGAGCCTACAATGAGCAGTTCTTC. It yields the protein CATSDHSGRAYNEQFF.

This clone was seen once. The DNA of the CDR3 is TGTGCCACCGCGGACAGCAACTCCTACAATGAGCAGTTCTTC. It specifies CATADSNSYNEQFF. The chain carries TRBV24-1 and TRBJ2-1; TRBD1 is a possible D gene (6 bases). This CDR3 has 14 residues. CDR1 and CDR2 (germline): KGHDR, SFDVKD. The V and J ends lost 9 bases and 0 bases respectively, with 11 bases between them.

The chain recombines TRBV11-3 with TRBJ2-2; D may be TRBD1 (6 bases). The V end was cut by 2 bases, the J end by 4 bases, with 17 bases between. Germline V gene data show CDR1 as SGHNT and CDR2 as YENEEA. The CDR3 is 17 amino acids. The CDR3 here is CASSLSPDRLGTGELFF. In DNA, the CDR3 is TGTGCCAGCAGCTTAAGCCCGGACAGATTGGGCACCGGGGAGCTGTTTTTT.